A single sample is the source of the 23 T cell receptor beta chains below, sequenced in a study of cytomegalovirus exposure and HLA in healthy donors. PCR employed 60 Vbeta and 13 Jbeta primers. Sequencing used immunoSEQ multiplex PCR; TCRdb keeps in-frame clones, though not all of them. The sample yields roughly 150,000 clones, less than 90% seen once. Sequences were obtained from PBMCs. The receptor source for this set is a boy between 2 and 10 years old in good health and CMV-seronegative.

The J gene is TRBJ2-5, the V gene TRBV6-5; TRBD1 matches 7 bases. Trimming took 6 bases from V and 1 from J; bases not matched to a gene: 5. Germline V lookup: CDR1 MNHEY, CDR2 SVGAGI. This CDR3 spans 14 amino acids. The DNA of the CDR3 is TGTGCCAGCAGCCCCCGACAGGGCCAAGAGACCCAGTACTTC. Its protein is CASSPRQGQETQYF.

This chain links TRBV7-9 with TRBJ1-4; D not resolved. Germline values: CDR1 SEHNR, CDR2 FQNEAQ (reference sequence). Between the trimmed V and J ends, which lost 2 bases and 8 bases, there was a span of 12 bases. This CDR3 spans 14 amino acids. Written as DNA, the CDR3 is TGTGCCAGCAGCTTATCCCGGGAGTCGGAAAAACTGTTTTTT. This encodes CASSLSRESEKLFF.

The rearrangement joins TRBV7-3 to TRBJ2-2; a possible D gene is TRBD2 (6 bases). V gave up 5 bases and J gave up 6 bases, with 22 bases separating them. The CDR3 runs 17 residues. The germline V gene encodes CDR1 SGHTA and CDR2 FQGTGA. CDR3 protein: CASSPMAGQGVAGELFF. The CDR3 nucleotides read TGTGCCAGCAGCCCGATGGCGGGGCAGGGAGTCGCCGGGGAGCTGTTTTTT.

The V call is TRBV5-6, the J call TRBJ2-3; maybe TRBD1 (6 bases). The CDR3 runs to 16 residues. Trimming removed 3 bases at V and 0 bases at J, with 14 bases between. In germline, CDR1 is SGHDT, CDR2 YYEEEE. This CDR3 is CASSYLQGISTDTQYF. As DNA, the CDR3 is TGTGCCAGCAGCTATCTACAGGGAATAAGCACAGATACGCAGTATTTT.

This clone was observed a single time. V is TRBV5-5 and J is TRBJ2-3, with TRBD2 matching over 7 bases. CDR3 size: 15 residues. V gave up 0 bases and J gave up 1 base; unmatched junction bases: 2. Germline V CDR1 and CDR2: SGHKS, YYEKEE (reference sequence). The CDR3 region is CASSLVRGGTDTQYF. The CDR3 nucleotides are TGTGCCAGCAGCTTGGTTCGGGGGGGCACAGATACGCAGTATTTT.

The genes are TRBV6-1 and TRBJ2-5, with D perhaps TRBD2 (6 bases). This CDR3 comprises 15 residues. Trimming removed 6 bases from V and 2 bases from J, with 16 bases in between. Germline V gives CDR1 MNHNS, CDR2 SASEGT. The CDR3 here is CASRSSAGRQETQYF. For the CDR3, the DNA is TGTGCCAGCAGATCCAGCGCGGGACGACAAGAGACCCAGTACTTC.

For the CDR3, the DNA is TGTGCCAGCATCCAAAACACTGAAGCTTTCTTT. Amino acid sequence: CASIQNTEAFF. The chain links TRBV27 to TRBJ1-1; D is undetermined. The CDR3 length is 11 residues. Germline lookup yields CDR1 MNHEY and CDR2 SMNVEV (reference sequence). Between the trimmed V and J ends, which lost 7 bases and 2 bases, there was a span of 5 bases.

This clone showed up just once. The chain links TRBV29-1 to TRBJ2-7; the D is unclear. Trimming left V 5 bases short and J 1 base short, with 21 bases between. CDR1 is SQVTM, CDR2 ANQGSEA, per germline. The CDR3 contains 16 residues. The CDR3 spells CSVLLSRKHKSYEQYF. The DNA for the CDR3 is TGCAGCGTTCTCCTCTCACGAAAACACAAATCCTACGAGCAGTACTTC.

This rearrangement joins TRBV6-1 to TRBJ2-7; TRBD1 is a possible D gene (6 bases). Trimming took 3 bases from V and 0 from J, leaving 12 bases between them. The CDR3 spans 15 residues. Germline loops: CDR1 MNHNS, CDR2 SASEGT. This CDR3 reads CASSDRQASSYEQYF. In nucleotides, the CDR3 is TGTGCCAGCAGTGACCGACAGGCTAGCTCCTACGAGCAGTACTTC.

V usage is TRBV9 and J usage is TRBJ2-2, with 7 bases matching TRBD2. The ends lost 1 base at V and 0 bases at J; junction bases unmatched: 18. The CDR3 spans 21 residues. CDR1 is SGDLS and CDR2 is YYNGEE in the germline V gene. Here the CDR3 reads CASSVKAAYWAGDANTGELFF. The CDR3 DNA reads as TGTGCCAGCAGCGTAAAGGCCGCGTATTGGGCGGGGGACGCGAACACCGGGGAGCTGTTTTTT. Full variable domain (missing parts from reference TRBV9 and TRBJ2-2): DSGVTQTPKHLITATGQRVTLRCSPRSGDLSVYWYQQSLDQGLQFLIQYYNGEERAKGNILERFSAQQFPDLHSELNLSSLELGDSALYFCASSVKAAYWAGDANTGELFFGEGSRLTVL.

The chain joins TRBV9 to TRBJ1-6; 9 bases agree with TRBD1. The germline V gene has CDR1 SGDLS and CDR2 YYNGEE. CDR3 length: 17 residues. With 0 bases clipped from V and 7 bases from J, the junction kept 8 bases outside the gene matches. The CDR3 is CASSVGETGGTNSPLHF. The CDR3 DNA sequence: TGTGCCAGCAGCGTAGGGGAGACAGGGGGGACCAATTCACCCCTCCACTTT.

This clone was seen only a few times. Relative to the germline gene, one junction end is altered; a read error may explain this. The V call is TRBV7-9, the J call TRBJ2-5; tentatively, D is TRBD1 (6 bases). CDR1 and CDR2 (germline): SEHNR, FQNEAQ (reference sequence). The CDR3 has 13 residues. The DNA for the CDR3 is TGTTCCAGCATTTACCGGGACATGGGGACCCAGTACTTC. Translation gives CSSIYRDMGTQYF. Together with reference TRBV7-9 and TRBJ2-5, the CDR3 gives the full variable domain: DTGVSQNPRHKITKRGQNVTFRCDPISEHNRLYWYRQTLGQGPEFLTYFQNEAQLEKSRLLSDRFSAERPKGSFSTLEIQRTEQGDSAMYLCSSIYRDMGTQYFGPGTRLLVL.

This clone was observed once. CDR3: CASGRDRQNEKLFF. Written as DNA, the CDR3 is TGTGCTAGCGGGAGAGACAGACAAAATGAAAAACTGTTTTTT. The genes are TRBV12-5 and TRBJ1-4; TRBD1 is a possible D gene (5 bases). Trimming left V 9 bases short and J 5 bases short, with 16 bases between. CDR1 is LGHNT, CDR2 FRNRAP, per germline. The CDR3 spans 14 residues.

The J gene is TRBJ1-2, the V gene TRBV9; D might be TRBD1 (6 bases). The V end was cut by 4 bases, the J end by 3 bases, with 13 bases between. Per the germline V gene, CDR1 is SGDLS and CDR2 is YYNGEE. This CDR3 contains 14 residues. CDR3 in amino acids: CASSKTGTYYGYTF. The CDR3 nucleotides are TGTGCCAGCAGCAAGACAGGAACCTACTATGGCTACACCTTC. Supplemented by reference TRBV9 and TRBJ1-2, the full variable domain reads DSGVTQTPKHLITATGQRVTLRCSPRSGDLSVYWYQQSLDQGLQFLIQYYNGEERAKGNILERFSAQQFPDLHSELNLSSLELGDSALYFCASSKTGTYYGYTFGSGTRLTVV.

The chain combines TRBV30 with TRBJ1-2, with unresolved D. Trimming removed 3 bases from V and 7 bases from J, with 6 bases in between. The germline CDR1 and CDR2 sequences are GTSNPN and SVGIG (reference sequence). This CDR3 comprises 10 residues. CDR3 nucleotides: TGTGCCTGGAGACAGTTTGGCTACACCTTC. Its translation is CAWRQFGYTF. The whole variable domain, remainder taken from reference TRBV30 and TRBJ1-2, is SQTIHQWPATLVQPVGSPLSLECTVEGTSNPNLYWYRQAAGRGLQLLFYSVGIGQISSEVPQNLSASRPQDRQFILSSKKLLLSDSGFYLCAWRQFGYTFGSGTRLTVV.

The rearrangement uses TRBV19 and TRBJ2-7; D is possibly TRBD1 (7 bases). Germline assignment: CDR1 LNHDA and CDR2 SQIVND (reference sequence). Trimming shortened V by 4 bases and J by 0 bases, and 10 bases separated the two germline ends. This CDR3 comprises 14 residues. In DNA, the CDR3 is TGTGCCAGTAGTAGGAGGGACAGCTCCTACGAGCAGTACTTC. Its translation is CASSRRDSSYEQYF. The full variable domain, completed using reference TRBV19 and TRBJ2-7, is DGGITQSPKYLFRKEGQNVTLSCEQNLNHDAMYWYRQDPGQGLRLIYYSQIVNDFQKGDIAEGYSVSREKKESFPLTVTSAQKNPTAFYLCASSRRDSSYEQYFGPGTRLTVT.

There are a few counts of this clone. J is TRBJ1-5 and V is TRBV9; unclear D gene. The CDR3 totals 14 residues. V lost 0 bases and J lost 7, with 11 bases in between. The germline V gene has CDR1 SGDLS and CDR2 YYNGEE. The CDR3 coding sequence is TGTGCCAGCAGCGTAGGGCCGGCAGGACAGCCCCAGCATTTT. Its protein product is CASSVGPAGQPQHF.

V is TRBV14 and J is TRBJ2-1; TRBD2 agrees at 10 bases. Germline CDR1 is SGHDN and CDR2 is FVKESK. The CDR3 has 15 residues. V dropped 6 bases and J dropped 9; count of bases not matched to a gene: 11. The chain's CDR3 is CASSLLSGGAIEQFF. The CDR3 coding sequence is TGTGCCAGCAGTCTCCTCAGCGGGGGGGCCATTGAGCAGTTCTTC.

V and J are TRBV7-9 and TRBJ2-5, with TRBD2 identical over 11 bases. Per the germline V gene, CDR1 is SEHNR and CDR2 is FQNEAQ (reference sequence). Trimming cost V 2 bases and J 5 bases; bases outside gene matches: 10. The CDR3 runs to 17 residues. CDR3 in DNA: TGTGCCAGCAGCTTATTTTTTAGCGGGGGGGCCGAGGAGACCCAGTACTTC. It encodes CASSLFFSGGAEETQYF.

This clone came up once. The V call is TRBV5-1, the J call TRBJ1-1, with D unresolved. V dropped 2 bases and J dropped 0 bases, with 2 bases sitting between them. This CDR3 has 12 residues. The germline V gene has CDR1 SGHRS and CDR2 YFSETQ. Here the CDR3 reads CASSFLNTEAFF. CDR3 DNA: TGCGCCAGCAGCTTCTTGAACACTGAAGCTTTCTTT.

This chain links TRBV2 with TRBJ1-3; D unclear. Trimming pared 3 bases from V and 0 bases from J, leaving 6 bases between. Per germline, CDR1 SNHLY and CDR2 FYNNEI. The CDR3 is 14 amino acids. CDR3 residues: CASSDGISGNTIYF. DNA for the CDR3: TGTGCCAGCAGTGACGGTATCTCTGGAAACACCATATATTTT.

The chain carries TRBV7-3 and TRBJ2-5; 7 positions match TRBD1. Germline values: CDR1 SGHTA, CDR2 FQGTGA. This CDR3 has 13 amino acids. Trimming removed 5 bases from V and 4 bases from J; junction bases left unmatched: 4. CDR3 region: CASSDRVLETQYF. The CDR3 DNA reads TGTGCCAGCAGCGACAGGGTTCTAGAGACCCAGTACTTC.

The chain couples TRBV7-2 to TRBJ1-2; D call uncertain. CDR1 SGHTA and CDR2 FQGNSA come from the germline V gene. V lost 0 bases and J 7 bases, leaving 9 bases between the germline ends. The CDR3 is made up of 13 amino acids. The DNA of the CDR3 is TGTGCCAGCAGCTTAGCTTTGTTCGGTGGCTACACCTTC. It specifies CASSLALFGGYTF.